The 18 T cell receptor beta chains below all came from one sample that was sequenced in a study of T-cell memory formation after mild COVID-19. MiXCR, run by TCRdb on the 5' RACE reads, gives a single entry per CDR3 protein. The sample contains 470,000 or so distinct CDR3 sequences, about 23% of which appear only once. Specimen: PBMCs or a T cell subset sorted from them (not recorded which). These TCRs come from an adult woman who had mild COVID-19 (a few samples of this study predate the infection). Cell type and time point are not known.

The chain recombines TRBV7-9 with TRBJ2-1; no clear D gene. Germline CDR1 and CDR2: SEHNR and FQNEAQ (reference sequence). Deletions cut 1 base from V and 1 base from J, with 8 bases between. The CDR3 runs 15 residues. CDR3 sequence reads: CASSLGAVSYNEQFF. As DNA, the CDR3 is TGTGCCAGCAGCTTAGGAGCTGTATCCTACAATGAGCAGTTCTTC.

Only one count was recorded for this clonotype. The chain uses TRBV30 and TRBJ2-6; D may be TRBD2 (5 bases). V shed 3 bases and J shed 2 bases, with 11 bases lying between them. The CDR3 contains 15 residues. Germline V gene sequence: CDR1 GTSNPN, CDR2 SVGIG (reference sequence). The CDR3 DNA sequence: TGTGCCTGGAGGGTGGGAGTACCTGGGGCCAACGTCCTGACTTTC. Amino acids: CAWRVGVPGANVLTF.

This clonotype was recorded at least ten times. The rearrangement joins TRBV4-2 to TRBJ2-1, with 12 bases aligning to TRBD2. V dropped 4 bases and J dropped 6; count of bases not matched to a gene: 4. The CDR3 spans 15 residues. Looked up from germline, CDR1 is LGHNA and CDR2 is YNFKEQ. CDR3 loop: CASSPSSGRVNEQFF. The CDR3 region has the DNA TGTGCCAGCAGCCCGTCTAGCGGGAGGGTCAATGAGCAGTTCTTC.

Ten or more counts support this clonotype. The V call is TRBV12-3 or TRBV12-4, the J call TRBJ2-5, with 9 bases fitting TRBD1. The CDR3 runs 14 residues. The J segment lost 0 bases and the V segment lost 5 bases, leaving 1 base of the junction unmatched. The CDR3 spells CASSGTGHQETQYF. The DNA for the CDR3 is TGTGCCAGCAGTGGGACAGGGCACCAAGAGACCCAGTACTTC.

This clonotype was counted only a few times. The rearrangement links TRBV27 to TRBJ2-7; 7 nucleotides agree with TRBD2. CDR1 and CDR2 from the germline V gene are MNHEY and SMNVEV (reference sequence). The V segment lost 8 bases and the J segment 0 bases; nucleotides outside the gene matches: 7. The CDR3 contains 14 residues. CDR3 coding DNA: TGTGCCAGCGCCCCAGGCGGGGGCTCCTACGAGCAGTACTTC. Amino acids: CASAPGGGSYEQYF.

This clonotype was observed a handful of times. The J gene is TRBJ1-6, the V gene TRBV12-3 or TRBV12-4; D remains ambiguous. V dropped 0 bases and J dropped 10 bases, with 10 bases sitting between them. The CDR3 spans 14 residues. The CDR3 DNA sequence: TGTGCCAGCAGTTTAGCGGCTGAAGGGTCACCCCTCCACTTT. The encoded protein is CASSLAAEGSPLHF.

This clonotype was detected a few times. The V call is TRBV19, the J call TRBJ1-5; D uncertain. The CDR3 is made up of 15 amino acids. V was pared by 2 bases and J by 2 bases, with 10 bases between. Germline loops: CDR1 LNHDA, CDR2 SQIVND (reference sequence). This CDR3 is CASSITRYGNQPQHF. In DNA form, the CDR3 reads TGTGCCAGTAGTATAACCAGGTACGGCAATCAGCCCCAGCATTTT.

This sequence joins TRBV3-1 and TRBJ2-7; TRBD2 matches at 10 bases. CDR1 is LGHDT and CDR2 is YNNKEL in the germline V gene (reference sequence). The ends lost 4 bases at V and 0 bases at J; junction bases unmatched: 6. CDR3 length: 16 amino acids. The CDR3 coding sequence is TGTGCCAGCAGCCCGCTAGCGGGAGTGAGCTCCTACGAGCAGTACTTC. This translates into CASSPLAGVSSYEQYF.

The chain is built from TRBV9 and TRBJ1-1, with D possibly matching TRBD1 (5 bases). Germline V gives CDR1 SGDLS, CDR2 YYNGEE. This CDR3 is 13 amino acids long. The V gene lost 0 bases and the J gene lost 8 bases, with 11 bases spanning the gap. The CDR3 here is CASSVADTQEAFF. The DNA for the CDR3 is TGTGCCAGCAGCGTAGCGGACACTCAAGAAGCTTTCTTT.

The gene calls are TRBV2 and TRBJ2-7; 12 bases line up with TRBD2. V was clipped by 6 bases and J by 2 bases; unmatched bases: 5. CDR3 length equals 15 residues. In germline, CDR1 is SNHLY, CDR2 FYNNEI. The DNA of the CDR3 is TGTGCCAGCAGGAGACTAGCGGGGGAAACCTACGAGCAGTACTTC. It is translated as CASRRLAGETYEQYF.

This chain uses TRBV5-1 with TRBJ2-3; D remains ambiguous. From germline, CDR1 is SGHRS and CDR2 YFSETQ. V was cut by 4 bases and J by 1 base, with 10 bases left in between. CDR3 size: 14 residues. The CDR3 spells CASSPPERTDTQYF. The DNA of the CDR3 is TGCGCCAGCAGCCCCCCCGAACGCACAGATACGCAGTATTTT.

In its sample, this clonotype was seen a few times. The gene calls are TRBV20-1 and TRBJ2-1; TRBD1 aligns across 11 bases. Losses at the gene ends were 3 bases for V and 5 bases for J; bases not matched to a gene: 6. The CDR3 runs to 15 residues. CDR1 and CDR2 (germline): DFQATT, SNEGSKA (reference sequence). The CDR3 coding sequence is TGCAGTGCTAGGATCCGGGACAGGGGGAACAATGAGCAGTTCTTC. Translation gives CSARIRDRGNNEQFF.

The V gene is TRBV7-8, the J gene TRBJ1-2; D remains ambiguous. The length of the CDR3 is 13 residues. CDR1 and CDR2 from the germline V gene are SGHVS and FQNEAQ. V was pared by 1 base and J by 4 bases, with 7 bases between. Written as DNA, the CDR3 is TGTGCCAGCAGCTTAGTAGATACCTATGGCTACACCTTC. Amino acids: CASSLVDTYGYTF.

This clonotype was counted between two and nine times. The V and J genes are TRBV30 and TRBJ2-2; D call uncertain. Germline V gene sequence: CDR1 GTSNPN, CDR2 SVGIG (reference sequence). The CDR3 runs 12 residues. The V end lost 6 bases, the J end lost 1 base, and 6 bases lay between the germline ends. Here the CDR3 DNA reads TGTGCCTGCCCTGGGAACACCGGGGAGCTGTTTTTT. As protein: CACPGNTGELFF.

This clonotype was counted between two and nine times. V usage is TRBV12-3 or TRBV12-4 and J usage is TRBJ2-7, with D unresolved. The CDR3 spans 14 residues. V lost 3 bases to trimming and J lost 2 bases, with 11 bases between them. The CDR3 DNA reads TGTGCCAGCAGTTTTGACCGAGCAGCCTACGAGCAGTACTTC. This gives the protein CASSFDRAAYEQYF.

This clonotype has only a few counts. This chain links TRBV3-1 with TRBJ2-3; TRBD2 aligns across 7 bases. The V gene end was trimmed by 1 base and the J gene end by 4 bases; junction bases not matched to a gene: 17. This CDR3 region has 19 residues. Germline V CDR1 and CDR2: LGHDT, YNNKEL (reference sequence). The CDR3, as DNA: TGTGCCAGCAGCCAAGTTCTACGAAGCGGGCGGGAGTACGCAGATACGCAGTATTTT. Residues: CASSQVLRSGREYADTQYF.

The rearrangement joins TRBV3-1 to TRBJ1-5; 10 positions match TRBD1. The CDR3 has 14 residues. V trimming: 6 bases; J trimming: 8 bases; junction bases outside the gene matches: 7. The germline V gene encodes CDR1 LGHDT and CDR2 YNNKEL (reference sequence). CDR3 amino acids: CASSSGQGGEPQHF. The CDR3 DNA reads TGTGCCAGCAGTTCTGGACAGGGGGGTGAGCCCCAGCATTTT.

The rearrangement links TRBV6-1 to TRBJ2-1; D remains ambiguous. This CDR3 is built from 13 residues. Germline CDR1 reads MNHNS; CDR2 reads SASEGT. Trimming shortened V by 5 bases and J by 1 base, and 6 bases separated the two germline ends. The CDR3 nucleotides read TGTGCCAGCAGTAGGCTTTCCTACAATGAGCAGTTCTTC. It is translated as CASSRLSYNEQFF.